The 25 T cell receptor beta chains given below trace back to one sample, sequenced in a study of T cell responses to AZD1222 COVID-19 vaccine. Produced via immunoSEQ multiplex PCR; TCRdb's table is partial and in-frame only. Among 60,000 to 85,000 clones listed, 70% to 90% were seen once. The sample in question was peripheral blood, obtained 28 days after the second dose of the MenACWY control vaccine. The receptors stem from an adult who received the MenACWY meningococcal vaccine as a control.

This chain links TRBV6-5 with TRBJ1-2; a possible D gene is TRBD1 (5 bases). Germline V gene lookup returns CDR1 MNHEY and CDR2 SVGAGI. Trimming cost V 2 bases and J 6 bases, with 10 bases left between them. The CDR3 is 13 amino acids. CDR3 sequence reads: CASSYKGPDGYTF. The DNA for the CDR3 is TGTGCCAGCAGTTACAAGGGGCCAGATGGCTACACCTTC.

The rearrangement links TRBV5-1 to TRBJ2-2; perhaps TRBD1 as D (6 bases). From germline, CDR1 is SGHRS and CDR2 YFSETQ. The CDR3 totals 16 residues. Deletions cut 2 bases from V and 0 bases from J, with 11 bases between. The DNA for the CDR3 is TGCGCCAGCAGCTTCGCCGGGACAACGAACACCGGGGAGCTGTTTTTT. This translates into CASSFAGTTNTGELFF. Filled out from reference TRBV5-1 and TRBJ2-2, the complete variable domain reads KAGVTQTPRYLIKTRGQQVTLSCSPISGHRSVSWYQQTPGQGLQFLFEYFSETQRNKGNFPGRFSGRQFSNSRSEMNVSTLELGDSALYLCASSFAGTTNTGELFFGEGSRLTVL.

This chain's CDR3 is CASSPDSYINEKLFF. CDR3 coding DNA: TGTGCCAGCAGCCCGGACAGCTACATTAATGAAAAACTGTTTTTT. V gene TRBV9 combines with J gene TRBJ1-4; D may be TRBD1 (6 bases). The CDR3 runs 15 residues. Germline CDR1 and CDR2: SGDLS and YYNGEE. V was shortened by 4 bases and J by 4 bases, with 14 bases between the two germline ends.

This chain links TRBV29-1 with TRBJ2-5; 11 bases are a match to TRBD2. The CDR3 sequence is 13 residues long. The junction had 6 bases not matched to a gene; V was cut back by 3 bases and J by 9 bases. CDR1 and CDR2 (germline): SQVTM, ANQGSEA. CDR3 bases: TGCAGCGTTGATACTAGCGGGGGTCAGGCCCAGTACTTC. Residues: CSVDTSGGQAQYF.

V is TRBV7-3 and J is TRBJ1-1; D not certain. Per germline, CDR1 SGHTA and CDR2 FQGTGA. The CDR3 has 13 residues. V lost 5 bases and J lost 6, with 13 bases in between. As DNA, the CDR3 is TGTGCCAGCAGCCCGAGGGCCGATTCTGAAGCTTTCTTT. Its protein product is CASSPRADSEAFF.

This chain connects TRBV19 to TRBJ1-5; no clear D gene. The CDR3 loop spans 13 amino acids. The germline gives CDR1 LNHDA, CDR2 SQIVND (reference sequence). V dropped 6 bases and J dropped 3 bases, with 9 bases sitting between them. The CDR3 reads CASRLGYNQPQHF. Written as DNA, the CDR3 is TGTGCCAGTAGGCTGGGTTACAATCAGCCCCAGCATTTT.

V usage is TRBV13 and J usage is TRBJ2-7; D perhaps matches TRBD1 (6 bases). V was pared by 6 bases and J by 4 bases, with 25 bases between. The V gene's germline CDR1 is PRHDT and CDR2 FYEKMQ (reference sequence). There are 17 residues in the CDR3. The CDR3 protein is CASSIGQSNLPGYEQYF. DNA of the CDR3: TGTGCCAGCAGTATAGGACAGTCGAATCTTCCTGGATACGAGCAGTACTTC.

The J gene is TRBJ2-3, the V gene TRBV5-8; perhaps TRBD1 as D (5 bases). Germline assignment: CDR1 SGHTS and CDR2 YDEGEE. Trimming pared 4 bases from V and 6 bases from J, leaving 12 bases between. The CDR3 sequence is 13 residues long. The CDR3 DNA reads TGTGCCAGCAGCGCCTACAGGCGGGATACGCAGTATTTT. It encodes CASSAYRRDTQYF.

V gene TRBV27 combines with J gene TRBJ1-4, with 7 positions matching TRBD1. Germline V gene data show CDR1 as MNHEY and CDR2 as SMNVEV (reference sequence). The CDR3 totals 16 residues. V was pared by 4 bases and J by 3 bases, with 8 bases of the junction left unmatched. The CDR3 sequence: CASSSRNRGANEKLFF. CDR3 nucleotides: TGTGCCAGCAGTTCCCGGAACAGGGGAGCTAATGAAAAACTGTTTTTT. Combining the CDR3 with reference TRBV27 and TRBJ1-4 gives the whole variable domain EAQVTQNPRYLITVTGKKLTVTCSQNMNHEYMSWYRQDPGLGLRQIYYSMNVEVTDKGDVPEGYKVSRKEKRNFPLILESPSPNQTSLYFCASSSRNRGANEKLFFGSGTQLSVL.

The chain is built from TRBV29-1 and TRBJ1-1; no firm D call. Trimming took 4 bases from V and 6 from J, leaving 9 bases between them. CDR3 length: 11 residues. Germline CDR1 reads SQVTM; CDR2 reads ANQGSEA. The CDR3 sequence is CSVASGPEAFF. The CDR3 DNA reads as TGCAGCGTTGCGAGCGGTCCTGAAGCTTTCTTT.

For the CDR3, the DNA is TGCGCCAGCAGCTATGGGACAGGGGGTATAGCGAGATGGGATACGCAGTATTTT. It specifies CASSYGTGGIARWDTQYF. V usage is TRBV5-1 and J usage is TRBJ2-3; 11 nucleotides align to TRBD1. The germline V gene has CDR1 SGHRS and CDR2 YFSETQ. The trim removed 3 bases at V and 6 bases at J, leaving 15 bases unmatched. The CDR3 loop spans 18 amino acids.

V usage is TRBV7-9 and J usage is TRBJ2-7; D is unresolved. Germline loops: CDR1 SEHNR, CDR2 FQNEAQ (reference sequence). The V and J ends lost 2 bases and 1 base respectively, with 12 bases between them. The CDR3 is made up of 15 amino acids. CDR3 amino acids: CASSLMRSSSYEQYF. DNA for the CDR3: TGTGCCAGCAGCTTAATGCGTAGCAGTTCCTACGAGCAGTACTTC.

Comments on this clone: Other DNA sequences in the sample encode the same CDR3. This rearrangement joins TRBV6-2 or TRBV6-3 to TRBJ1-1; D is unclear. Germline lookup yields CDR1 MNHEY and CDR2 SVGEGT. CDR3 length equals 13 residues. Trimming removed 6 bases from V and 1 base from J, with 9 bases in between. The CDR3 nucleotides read TGTGCCAGCAGCCTCCAGCGGAACACTGAAGCTTTCTTT. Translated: CASSLQRNTEAFF.

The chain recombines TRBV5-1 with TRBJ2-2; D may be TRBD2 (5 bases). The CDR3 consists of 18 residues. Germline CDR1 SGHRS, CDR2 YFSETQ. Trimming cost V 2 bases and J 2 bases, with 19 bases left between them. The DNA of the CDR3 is TGCGCCAGCAGCTTCCAGCTAGCCGTCCCGGTAAACACCGGGGAGCTGTTTTTT. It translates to CASSFQLAVPVNTGELFF.

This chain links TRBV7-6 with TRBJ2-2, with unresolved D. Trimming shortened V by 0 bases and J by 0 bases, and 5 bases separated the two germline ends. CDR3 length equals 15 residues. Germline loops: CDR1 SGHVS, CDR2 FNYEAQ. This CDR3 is CASSLARPNTGELFF. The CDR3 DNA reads TGTGCCAGCAGCTTAGCCAGACCGAACACCGGGGAGCTGTTTTTT.

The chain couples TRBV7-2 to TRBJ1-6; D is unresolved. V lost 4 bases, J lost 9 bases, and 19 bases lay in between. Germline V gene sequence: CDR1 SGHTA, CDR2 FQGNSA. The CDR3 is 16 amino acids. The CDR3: CASSSNGPRVGSPLHF. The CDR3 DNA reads TGTGCCAGCAGCTCCAATGGGCCCCGTGTTGGTTCACCCCTCCACTTT.

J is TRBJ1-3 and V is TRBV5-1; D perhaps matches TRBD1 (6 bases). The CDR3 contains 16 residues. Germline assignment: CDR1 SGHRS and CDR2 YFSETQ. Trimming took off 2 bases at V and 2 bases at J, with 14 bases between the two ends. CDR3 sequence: CASSLQGGEAGNTIYF. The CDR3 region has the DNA TGCGCCAGCAGCTTACAGGGAGGGGAAGCTGGAAACACCATATATTTT.

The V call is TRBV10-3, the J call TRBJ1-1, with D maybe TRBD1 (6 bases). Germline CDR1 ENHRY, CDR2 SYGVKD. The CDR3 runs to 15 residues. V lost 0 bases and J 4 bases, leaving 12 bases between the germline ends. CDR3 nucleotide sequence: TGTGCCATCAGTGAGTCCCTGAGGGGGGGCACTGAAGCTTTCTTT. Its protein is CAISESLRGGTEAFF.

The CDR3 nucleotides read TGTGCCAGCAGCGTTTCGGGACAGGGCTATGGCTACACCTTC. Translated: CASSVSGQGYGYTF. The chain employs TRBV9 and TRBJ1-2; TRBD1 aligns across 9 bases. This CDR3 contains 14 residues. Germline V gene data show CDR1 as SGDLS and CDR2 as YYNGEE. Losses at the gene ends were 2 bases for V and 4 bases for J; bases not matched to a gene: 3.

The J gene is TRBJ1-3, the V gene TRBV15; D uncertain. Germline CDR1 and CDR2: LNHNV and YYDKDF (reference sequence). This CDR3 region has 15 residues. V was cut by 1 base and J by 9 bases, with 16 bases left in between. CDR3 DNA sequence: TGTGCCACCAGCAGAGCCCCTCCGGAGGGTAGCACCATATATTTT. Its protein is CATSRAPPEGSTIYF. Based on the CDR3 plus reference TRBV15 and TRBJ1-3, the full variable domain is DAMVIQNPRYQVTQFGKPVTLSCSQTLNHNVMYWYQQKSSQAPKLLFHYYDKDFNNEADTPDNFQSRRPNTSFCFLDIRSPGLGDTAMYLCATSRAPPEGSTIYFGEGSWLTVV.

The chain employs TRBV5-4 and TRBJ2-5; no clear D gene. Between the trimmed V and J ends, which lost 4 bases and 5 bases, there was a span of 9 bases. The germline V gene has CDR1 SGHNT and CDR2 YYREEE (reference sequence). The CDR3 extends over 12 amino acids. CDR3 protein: CASSPPGETQYF. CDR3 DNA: TGTGCCAGCAGCCCCCCCGGGGAGACCCAGTACTTC.

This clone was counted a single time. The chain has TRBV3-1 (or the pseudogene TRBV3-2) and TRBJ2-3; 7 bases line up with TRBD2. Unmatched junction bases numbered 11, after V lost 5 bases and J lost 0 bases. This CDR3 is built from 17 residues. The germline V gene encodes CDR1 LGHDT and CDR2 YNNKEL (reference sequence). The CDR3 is CASSTPQRGRSTDTQYF. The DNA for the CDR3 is TGTGCCAGCAGCACCCCCCAGCGGGGACGTAGCACAGATACGCAGTATTTT.

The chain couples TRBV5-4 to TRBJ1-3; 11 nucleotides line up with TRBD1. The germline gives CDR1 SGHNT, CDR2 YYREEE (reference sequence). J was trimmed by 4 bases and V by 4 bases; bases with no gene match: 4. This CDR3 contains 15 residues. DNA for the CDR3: TGTGCCAGCAGCGTGGGACAGGGGGACGGAAACACCATATATTTT. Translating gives CASSVGQGDGNTIYF.

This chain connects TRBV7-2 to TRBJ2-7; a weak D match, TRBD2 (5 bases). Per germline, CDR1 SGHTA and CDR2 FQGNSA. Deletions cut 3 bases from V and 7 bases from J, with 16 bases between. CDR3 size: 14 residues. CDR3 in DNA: TGTGCCAGCAGCTTGGACCCCTCAGGCGGGGAGCAGTACTTC. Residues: CASSLDPSGGEQYF. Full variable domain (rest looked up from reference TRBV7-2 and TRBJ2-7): GAGVSQSPSNKVTEKGKDVELRCDPISGHTALYWYRQSLGQGLEFLIYFQGNSAPDKSGLPSDRFSAERTGGSVSTLTIQRTQQEDSAVYLCASSLDPSGGEQYFGPGTRLTVT.

Here the CDR3 reads CSVRGVAASYNEQFF. CDR3 DNA: TGCAGCGTTAGGGGTGTAGCGGCCTCCTACAATGAGCAGTTCTTC. The chain combines TRBV29-1 with TRBJ2-1; D perhaps matches TRBD2 (6 bases). Per the germline V gene, CDR1 is SQVTM and CDR2 is ANQGSEA. This CDR3 region has 15 residues. The ends were cut back, 5 bases at V and 0 bases at J, with 14 bases in the middle.